This TCR beta chain comes out of a study of blood T cell repertoires in COVID-19. Study-level background: The United States, Italy and Spain were the sources of the acute and convalescent COVID-19 samples. Nucleic acid was either cDNA or gDNA, and it came from T cells, B-cell-depleted T cells, or PBMCs.

Trimming stripped 1 base from V and 2 bases from J, with 15 bases between. Germline CDR1 is SGHVS and CDR2 is FNYEAQ. The length of the CDR3 is 16 residues. Original processing notes: Nucleated cell counts were estimated from reference gene primer amplification. Assay used: immunoSEQ multiplex PCR; TCRdb lists only in-frame clones, some missing. The V and J calls and clone size are taken from that table; D and trimming were inferred from the DNA. The repertoire consists of about 98,000 clones, with around 90% occurring once and the leading ten covering roughly 2%. The sequence came from a man aged 50-59 years with active COVID-19. Sequencing was performed on peripheral blood. The chain recombines TRBV7-6 with TRBJ2-7; D is perhaps TRBD1 (5 bases). Written as DNA, the CDR3 is TGTGCCAGCAGCTTAGAAGACAGCTTAGGGACCTACGAGCAGTACTTC. Translating gives CASSLEDSLGTYEQYF.